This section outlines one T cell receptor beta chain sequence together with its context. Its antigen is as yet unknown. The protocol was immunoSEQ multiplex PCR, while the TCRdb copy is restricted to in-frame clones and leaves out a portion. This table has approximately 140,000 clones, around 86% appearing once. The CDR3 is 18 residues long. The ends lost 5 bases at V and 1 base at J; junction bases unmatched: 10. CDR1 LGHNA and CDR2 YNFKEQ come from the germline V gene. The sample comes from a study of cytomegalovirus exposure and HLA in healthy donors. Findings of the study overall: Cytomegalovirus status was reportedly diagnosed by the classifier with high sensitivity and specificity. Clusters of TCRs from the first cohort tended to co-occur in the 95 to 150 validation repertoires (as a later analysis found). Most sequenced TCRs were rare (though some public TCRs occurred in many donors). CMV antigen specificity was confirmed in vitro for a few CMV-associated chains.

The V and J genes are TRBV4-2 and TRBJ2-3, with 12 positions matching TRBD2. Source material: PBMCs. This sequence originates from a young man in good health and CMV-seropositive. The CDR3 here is CASSFGLAGSGGTDTQYF. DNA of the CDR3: TGTGCCAGCAGCTTCGGACTAGCGGGATCGGGGGGCACAGATACGCAGTATTTT.